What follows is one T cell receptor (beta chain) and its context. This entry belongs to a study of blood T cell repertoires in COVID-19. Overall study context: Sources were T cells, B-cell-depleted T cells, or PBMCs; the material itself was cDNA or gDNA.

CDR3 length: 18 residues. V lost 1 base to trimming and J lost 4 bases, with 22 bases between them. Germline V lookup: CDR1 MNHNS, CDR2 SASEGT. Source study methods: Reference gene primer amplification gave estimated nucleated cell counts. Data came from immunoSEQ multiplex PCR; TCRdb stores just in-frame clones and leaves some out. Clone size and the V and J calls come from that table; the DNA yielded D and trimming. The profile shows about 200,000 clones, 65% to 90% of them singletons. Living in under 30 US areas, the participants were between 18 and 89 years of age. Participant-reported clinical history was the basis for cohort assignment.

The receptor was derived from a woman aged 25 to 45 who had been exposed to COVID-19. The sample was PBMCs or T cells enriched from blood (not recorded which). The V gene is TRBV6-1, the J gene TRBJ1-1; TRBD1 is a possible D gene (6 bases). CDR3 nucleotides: TGTGCCAGCAGTGAAGAGGGGGTGTTGAGGGGATGGAGCACTGAAGCTTTCTTT. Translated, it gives CASSEEGVLRGWSTEAFF.